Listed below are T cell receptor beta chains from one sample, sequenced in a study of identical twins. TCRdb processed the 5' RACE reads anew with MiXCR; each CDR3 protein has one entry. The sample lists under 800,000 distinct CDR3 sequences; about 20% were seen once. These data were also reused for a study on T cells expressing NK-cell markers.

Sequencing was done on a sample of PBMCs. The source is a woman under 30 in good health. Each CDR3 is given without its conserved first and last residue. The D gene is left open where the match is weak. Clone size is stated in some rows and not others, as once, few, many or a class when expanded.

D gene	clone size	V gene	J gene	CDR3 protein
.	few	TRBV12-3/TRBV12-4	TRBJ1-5	ASSLGTRTYSNQPQH
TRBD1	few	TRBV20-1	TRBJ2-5	SAMDRVRETQY
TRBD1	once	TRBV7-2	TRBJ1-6	ASSTGTGEYSPLH
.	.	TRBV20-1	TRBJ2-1	SARVNGISYNEQF
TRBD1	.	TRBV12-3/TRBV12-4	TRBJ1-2	ASSNRGRGYT
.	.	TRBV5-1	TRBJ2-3	ASSLRRKSTDTQY
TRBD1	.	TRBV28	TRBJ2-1	ASSSGQGWLNEQF
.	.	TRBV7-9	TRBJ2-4	ASSSTGRVKNIQY
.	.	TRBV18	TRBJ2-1	ASSPYTDEQF
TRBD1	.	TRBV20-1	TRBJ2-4	SAGDRGTKNIQY
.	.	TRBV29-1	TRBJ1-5	SAEVGSNQPQH
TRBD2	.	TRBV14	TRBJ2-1	ASSLRLAEFFAPYNEQF
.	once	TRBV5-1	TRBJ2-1	ASSLRGPGSYNEQF
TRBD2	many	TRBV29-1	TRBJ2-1	SVDGLGSSDEQF
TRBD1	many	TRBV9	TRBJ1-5	ASSSGQGNQPQH
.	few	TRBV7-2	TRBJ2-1	ASSLAIDNEQF
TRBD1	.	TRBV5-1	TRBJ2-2	ASRPTTGMAGELF
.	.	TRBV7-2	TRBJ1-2	ASSLVVPVRYGYT
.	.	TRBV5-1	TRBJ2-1	ASSLDLYNNEQF
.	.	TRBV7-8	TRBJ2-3	ASSRRRETPSTDTQY
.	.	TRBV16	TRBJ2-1	ASSLPGRQGEINEQF
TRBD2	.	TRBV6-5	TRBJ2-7	ASSFPTRTSGNEQY
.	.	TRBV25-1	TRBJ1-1	ASGTHGNTEAF
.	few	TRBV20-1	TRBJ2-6	SAEQPGANVLT
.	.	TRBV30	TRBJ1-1	AWTKGVTEAF
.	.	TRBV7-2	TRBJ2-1	ASSFTFNNEQF
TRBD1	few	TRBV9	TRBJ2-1	ASSRQGPLPNEQF
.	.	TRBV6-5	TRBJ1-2	ASSYSLVTNGYT